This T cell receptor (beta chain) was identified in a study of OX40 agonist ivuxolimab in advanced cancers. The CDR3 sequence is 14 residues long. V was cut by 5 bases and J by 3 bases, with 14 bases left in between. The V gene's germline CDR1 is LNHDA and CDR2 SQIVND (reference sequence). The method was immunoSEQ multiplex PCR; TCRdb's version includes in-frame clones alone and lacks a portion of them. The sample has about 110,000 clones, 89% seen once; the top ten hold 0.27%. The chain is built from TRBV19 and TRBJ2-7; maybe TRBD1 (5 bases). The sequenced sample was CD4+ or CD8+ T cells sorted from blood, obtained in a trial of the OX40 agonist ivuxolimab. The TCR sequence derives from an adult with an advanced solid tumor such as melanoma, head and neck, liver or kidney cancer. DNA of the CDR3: TGTGCCAGTAGTGAAGGGGTAGTAAACTACGAGCAGTACTTC. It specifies CASSEGVVNYEQYF.